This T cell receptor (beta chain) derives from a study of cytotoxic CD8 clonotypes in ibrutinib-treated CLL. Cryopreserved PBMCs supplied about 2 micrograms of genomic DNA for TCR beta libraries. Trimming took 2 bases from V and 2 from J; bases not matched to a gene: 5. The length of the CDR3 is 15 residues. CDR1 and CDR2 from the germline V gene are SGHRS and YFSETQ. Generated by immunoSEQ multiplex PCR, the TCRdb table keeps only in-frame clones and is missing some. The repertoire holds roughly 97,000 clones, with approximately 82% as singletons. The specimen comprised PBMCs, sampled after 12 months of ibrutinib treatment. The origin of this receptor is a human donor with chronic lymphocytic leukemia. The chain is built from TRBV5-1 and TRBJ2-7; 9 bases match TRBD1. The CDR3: CASSFGDRDTYEQYF. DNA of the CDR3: TGCGCCAGCAGCTTTGGGGACAGGGACACCTACGAGCAGTACTTC.